Shown below are 10 T cell receptor beta chains from a single sample sequenced in a study of T cell responses to AZD1222 COVID-19 vaccine. Clones were sequenced by immunoSEQ multiplex PCR, and TCRdb holds only the in-frame ones, with some missing. The sample includes about 140,000 clones, about 90% seen only once; the top ten take approximately 4.3%. The sample here was peripheral blood, taken 28 days after the second AZD1222 dose. Source of these receptors: an adult who received the AZD1222 COVID-19 vaccine.

The rearrangement joins TRBV4-2 to TRBJ2-7, with D maybe TRBD1 (6 bases). This CDR3 is built from 15 residues. V dropped 2 bases and J dropped 6 bases, with 17 bases sitting between them. CDR1 and CDR2 from the germline V gene are LGHNA and YNFKEQ. The DNA for the CDR3 is TGTGCCAGCAGCCAATCCGGACAGCCGATGGTCGAGCAGTACTTC. Amino acids: CASSQSGQPMVEQYF.

This clone was observed a single time. The chain combines TRBV2 with TRBJ1-1, with 10 bases fitting TRBD1. Per the germline V gene, CDR1 is SNHLY and CDR2 is FYNNEI. The CDR3 has 13 residues. V shed 8 bases, J shed 6 bases, and the junction held 6 bases outside the gene matches. The DNA of the CDR3 is TGTGCCAGCCAGAGGGACAGGGGAGCTGAAGCTTTCTTT. This translates into CASQRDRGAEAFF.

This clone was seen only once. V and J are TRBV18 and TRBJ2-3; a weak D match, TRBD1 (5 bases). In germline, CDR1 is KGHSH, CDR2 LQKENI. The CDR3 has 16 amino acids. V lost 4 bases and J 4 bases, leaving 18 bases between the germline ends. The CDR3 DNA reads as TGTGCCAGCTCACAAACGACAGCCATGAGCCCAGATACGCAGTATTTT. This gives the protein CASSQTTAMSPDTQYF. The variable domain in full, with the rest retrieved from reference TRBV18 and TRBJ2-3, is NAGVMQNPRHLVRRRGQEARLRCSPMKGHSHVYWYRQLPEEGLKFMVYLQKENIIDESGMPKERFSAEFPKEGPSILRIQQVVRGDSAAYFCASSQTTAMSPDTQYFGPGTRLTVL.

The chain employs TRBV19 and TRBJ1-5, with 9 bases identical to TRBD1. This CDR3 has 16 amino acids. The V segment lost 3 bases and the J segment 6 bases; nucleotides outside the gene matches: 9. In germline, CDR1 is LNHDA, CDR2 SQIVND (reference sequence). This chain's CDR3 is CASSILRGQGGQPQHF. CDR3 nucleotide sequence: TGTGCCAGTAGTATCCTAAGGGGACAGGGAGGTCAGCCCCAGCATTTT.

A single count supports this clone. This chain links TRBV27 with TRBJ2-2; D not resolved. The CDR3 is 18 amino acids. V was shortened by 3 bases and J by 6 bases, with 23 bases between the two germline ends. The germline gives CDR1 MNHEY, CDR2 SMNVEV (reference sequence). CDR3 nucleotides: TGTGCCAGCAGTTTTTTCGGGTTGGCGGAGTCCCCGGCCGGGGAGCTGTTTTTT. Amino acid sequence: CASSFFGLAESPAGELFF.

The CDR3 nucleotides are TGTGCCAGCCCGCGGGGAGAAAGTATGAACACTGAAGCTTTCTTT. Its translation is CASPRGESMNTEAFF. The chain couples TRBV18 to TRBJ1-1; D not resolved. The V gene lost 8 bases and the J gene lost 0 bases, with 16 bases spanning the gap. The CDR3 has 15 amino acids. The germline V gene encodes CDR1 KGHSH and CDR2 LQKENI.

The CDR3 DNA sequence: TGTGCCAGTTCCTTTTACACCGGGGAGCTGTTTTTT. This translates into CASSFYTGELFF. The V call is TRBV12-3 or TRBV12-4, the J call TRBJ2-2, with no clear D. The CDR3 is made up of 12 amino acids. V was cut by 9 bases and J by 3 bases, with 8 bases left in between.

The V gene is TRBV7-3, the J gene TRBJ2-2; the D is unclear. V was shortened by 5 bases and J by 2 bases, with 15 bases between the two germline ends. Germline V gene data show CDR1 as SGHTA and CDR2 as FQGTGA. This CDR3 has 16 residues. The CDR3 bases are TGTGCCAGCAGCACCAGGACGAGTGAAAACACCGGGGAGCTGTTTTTT. As protein: CASSTRTSENTGELFF.

The chain carries TRBV9 and TRBJ1-2, with D perhaps TRBD1 (5 bases). Germline assignment: CDR1 SGDLS and CDR2 YYNGEE. V was shortened by 5 bases and J by 8 bases, with 25 bases between the two germline ends. This CDR3 comprises 16 residues. This CDR3 reads CASRGGRDEVPSGYTF. Here the CDR3 DNA reads TGTGCCAGCAGGGGGGGGAGGGACGAGGTCCCTTCCGGCTACACCTTC.

About this clone itself: Other DNA sequences in the same sample also yield this CDR3. The chain is built from TRBV5-1 and TRBJ2-3, with TRBD2 as a possible D gene (6 bases). Germline values: CDR1 SGHRS, CDR2 YFSETQ. There are 15 residues in the CDR3. Trimming stripped 2 bases from V and 0 bases from J, with 10 bases between. CDR3 bases: TGCGCCAGCAGCTTTAGCGGAGCTAGCACAGATACGCAGTATTTT. It codes for CASSFSGASTDTQYF.